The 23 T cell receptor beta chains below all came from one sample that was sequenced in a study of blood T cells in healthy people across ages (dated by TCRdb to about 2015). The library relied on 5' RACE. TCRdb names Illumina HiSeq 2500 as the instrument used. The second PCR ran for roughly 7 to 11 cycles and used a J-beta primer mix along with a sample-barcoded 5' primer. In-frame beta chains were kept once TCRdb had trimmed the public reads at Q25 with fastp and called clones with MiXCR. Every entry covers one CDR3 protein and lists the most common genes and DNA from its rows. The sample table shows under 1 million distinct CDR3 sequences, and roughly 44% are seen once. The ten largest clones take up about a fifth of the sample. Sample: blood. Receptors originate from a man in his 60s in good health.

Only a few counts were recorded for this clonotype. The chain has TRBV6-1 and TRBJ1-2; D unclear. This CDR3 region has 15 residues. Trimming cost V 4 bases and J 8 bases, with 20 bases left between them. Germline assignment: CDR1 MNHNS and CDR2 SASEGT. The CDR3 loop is CASSVASALQWGYTF. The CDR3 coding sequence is TGTGCCAGCAGTGTTGCGTCTGCCTTGCAATGGGGCTACACCTTC.

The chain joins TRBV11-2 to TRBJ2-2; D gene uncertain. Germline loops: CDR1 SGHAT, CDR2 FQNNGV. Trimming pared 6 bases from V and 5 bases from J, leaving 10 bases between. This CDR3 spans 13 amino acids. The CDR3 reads CASSVMGTGELFF. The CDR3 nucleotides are TGTGCCAGCAGTGTTATGGGGACCGGGGAGCTGTTTTTT.

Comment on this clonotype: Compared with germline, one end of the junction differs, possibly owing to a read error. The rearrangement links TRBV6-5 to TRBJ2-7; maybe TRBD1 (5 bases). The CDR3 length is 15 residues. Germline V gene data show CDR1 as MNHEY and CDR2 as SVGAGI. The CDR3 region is CTSSYSNQGLGEQYF. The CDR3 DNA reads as TGTACCAGCAGTTACTCGAACCAGGGATTAGGAGAGCAGTACTTC.

In DNA form, the CDR3 reads TGCGCCAGCAGCTCCATTGGGACAAACGAGCAGTACTTC. Residues: CASSSIGTNEQYF. The chain couples TRBV5-1 to TRBJ2-4, with a possible D match to TRBD1 (6 bases). The J call may be incorrect, as the DNA end agrees better with TRBJ2-7. Germline assignment: CDR1 SGHRS and CDR2 YFSETQ. The CDR3 totals 13 residues.

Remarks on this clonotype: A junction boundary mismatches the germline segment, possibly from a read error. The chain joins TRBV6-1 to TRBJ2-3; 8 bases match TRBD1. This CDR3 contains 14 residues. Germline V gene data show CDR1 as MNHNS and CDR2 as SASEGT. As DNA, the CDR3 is TGTGCCAGCATCTCAGGGGACAGGTCGTCCGAGCAGTACTTT. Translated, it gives CASISGDRSSEQYF.

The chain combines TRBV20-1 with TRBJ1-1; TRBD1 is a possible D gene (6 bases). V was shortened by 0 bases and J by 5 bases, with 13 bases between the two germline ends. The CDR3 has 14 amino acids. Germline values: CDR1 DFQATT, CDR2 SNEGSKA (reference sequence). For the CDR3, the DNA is TGCAGTGCTAGAGAAGCAGGGGAAGGGACTGAAGCTTTCTTT. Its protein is CSAREAGEGTEAFF.

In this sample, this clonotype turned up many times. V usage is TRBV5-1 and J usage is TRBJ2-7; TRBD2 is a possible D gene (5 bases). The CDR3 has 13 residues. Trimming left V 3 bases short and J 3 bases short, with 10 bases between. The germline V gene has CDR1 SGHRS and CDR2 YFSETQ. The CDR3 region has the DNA TGCGCCAGCAGCTACACGGGGAACTACGAGCAGTACTTC. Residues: CASSYTGNYEQYF.

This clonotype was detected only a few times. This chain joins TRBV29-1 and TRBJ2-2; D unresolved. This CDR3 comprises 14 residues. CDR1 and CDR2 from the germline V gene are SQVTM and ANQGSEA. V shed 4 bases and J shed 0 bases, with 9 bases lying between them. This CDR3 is CSVGQPTNTGELFF. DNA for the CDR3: TGCAGCGTTGGTCAGCCAACGAACACCGGGGAGCTGTTTTTT.

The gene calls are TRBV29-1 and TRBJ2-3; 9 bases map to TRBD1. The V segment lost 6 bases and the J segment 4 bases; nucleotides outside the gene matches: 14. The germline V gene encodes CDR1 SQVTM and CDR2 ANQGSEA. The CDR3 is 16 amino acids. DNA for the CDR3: TGCAGCGTCATCTCGGGGACAGGGTTTGGCGCAGATACGCAGTATTTT. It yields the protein CSVISGTGFGADTQYF.

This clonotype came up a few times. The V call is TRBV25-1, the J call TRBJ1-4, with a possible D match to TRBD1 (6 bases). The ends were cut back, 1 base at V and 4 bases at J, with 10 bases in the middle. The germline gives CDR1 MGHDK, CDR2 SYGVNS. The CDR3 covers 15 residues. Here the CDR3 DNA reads TGTGCCAGCAGTGAATTGGACAGTCATAATGAAAAACTGTTTTTT. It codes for CASSELDSHNEKLFF. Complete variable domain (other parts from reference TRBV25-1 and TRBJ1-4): EADIYQTPRYLVIGTGKKITLECSQTMGHDKMYWYQQDPGMELHLIHYSYGVNSTEKGDLSSESTVSRIRTEHFPLTLESARPSHTSQYLCASSELDSHNEKLFFGSGTQLSVL.

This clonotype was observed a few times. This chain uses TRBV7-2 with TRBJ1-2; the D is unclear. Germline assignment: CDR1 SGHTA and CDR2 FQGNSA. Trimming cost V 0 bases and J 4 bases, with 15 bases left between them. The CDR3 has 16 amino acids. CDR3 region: CASSLARINRGYGYTF. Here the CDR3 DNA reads TGTGCCAGCAGCTTAGCGAGGATAAATAGAGGCTATGGCTACACCTTC.

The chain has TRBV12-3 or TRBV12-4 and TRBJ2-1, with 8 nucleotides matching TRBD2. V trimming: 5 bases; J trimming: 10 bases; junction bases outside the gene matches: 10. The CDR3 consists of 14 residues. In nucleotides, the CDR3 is TGTGCCAGCAGTCAAGCGGGGGTCCTCAAGGAGCAGTTCTTC. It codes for CASSQAGVLKEQFF.

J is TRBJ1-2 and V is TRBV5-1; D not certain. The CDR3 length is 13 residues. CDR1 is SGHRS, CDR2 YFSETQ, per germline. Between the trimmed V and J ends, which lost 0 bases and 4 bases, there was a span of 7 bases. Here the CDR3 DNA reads TGCGCCAGCAGCTTGGAGCGGACCTATGGCTACACCTTC. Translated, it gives CASSLERTYGYTF.

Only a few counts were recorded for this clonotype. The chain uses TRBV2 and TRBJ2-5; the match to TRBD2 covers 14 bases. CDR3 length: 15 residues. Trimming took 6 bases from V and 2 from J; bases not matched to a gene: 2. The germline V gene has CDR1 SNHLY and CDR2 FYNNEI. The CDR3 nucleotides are TGTGCCAGCAGGGGGACTAGCGGGAGTCAAGAGACCCAGTACTTC. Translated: CASRGTSGSQETQYF.

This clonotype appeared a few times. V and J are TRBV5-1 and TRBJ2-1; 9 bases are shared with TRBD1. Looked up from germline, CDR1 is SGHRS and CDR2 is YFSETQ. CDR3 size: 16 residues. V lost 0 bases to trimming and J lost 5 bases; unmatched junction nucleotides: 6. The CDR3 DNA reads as TGCGCCAGCAGCTTGGGGGACAGGGATCTGCACAATGAGCAGTTCTTC. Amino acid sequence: CASSLGDRDLHNEQFF.

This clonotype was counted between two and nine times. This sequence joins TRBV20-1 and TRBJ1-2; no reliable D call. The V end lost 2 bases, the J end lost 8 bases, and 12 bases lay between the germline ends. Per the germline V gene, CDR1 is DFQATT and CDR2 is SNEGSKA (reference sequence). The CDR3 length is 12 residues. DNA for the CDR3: TGCAGTGCTAGAAGTCCTGGACGGGGCTACACCTTC. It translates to CSARSPGRGYTF.

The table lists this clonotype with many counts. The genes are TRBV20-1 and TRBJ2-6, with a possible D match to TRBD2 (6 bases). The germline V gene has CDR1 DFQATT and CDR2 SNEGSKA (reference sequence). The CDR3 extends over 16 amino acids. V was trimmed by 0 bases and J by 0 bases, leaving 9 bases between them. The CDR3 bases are TGCAGTGCTAGAGAGAGCGGGTTCTCTGGGGCCAACGTCCTGACTTTC. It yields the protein CSARESGFSGANVLTF.

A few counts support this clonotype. CDR3 DNA: TGTGCCAGCAGTGCCATACAGGGGGGCATAGATACGCAGTATTTT. This gives the protein CASSAIQGGIDTQYF. The V and J genes are TRBV6-1 and TRBJ2-3; 8 bases line up with TRBD1. CDR1 is MNHNS, CDR2 SASEGT, per germline. This CDR3 is built from 15 residues. J gave up 5 bases and V 4 bases, and 8 bases lay outside the gene matches.

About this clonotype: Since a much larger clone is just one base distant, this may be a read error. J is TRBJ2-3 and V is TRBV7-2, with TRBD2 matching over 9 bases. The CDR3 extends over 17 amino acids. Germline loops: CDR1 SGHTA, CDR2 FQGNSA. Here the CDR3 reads CANSSGVSGGSTDTQYF. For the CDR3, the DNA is TGTGCCAACAGCTCAGGCGTTAGCGGGGGTAGCACAGATACGCAGTATTTT.

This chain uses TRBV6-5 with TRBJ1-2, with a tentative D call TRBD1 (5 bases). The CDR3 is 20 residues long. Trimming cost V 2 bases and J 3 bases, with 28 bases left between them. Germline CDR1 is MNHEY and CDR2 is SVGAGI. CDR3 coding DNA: TGTGCCAGCAGTTACACTCCCCGGTGGGGGGAGGATCAGATTGACTATGGCTACACCTTC. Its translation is CASSYTPRWGEDQIDYGYTF.

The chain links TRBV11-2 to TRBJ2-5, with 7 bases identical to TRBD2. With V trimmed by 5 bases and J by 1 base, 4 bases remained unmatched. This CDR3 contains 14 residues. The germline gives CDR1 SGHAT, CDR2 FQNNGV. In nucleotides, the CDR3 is TGTGCCAGCAGCAGGACTAGGTTCCAAGAGACCCAGTACTTC. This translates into CASSRTRFQETQYF.

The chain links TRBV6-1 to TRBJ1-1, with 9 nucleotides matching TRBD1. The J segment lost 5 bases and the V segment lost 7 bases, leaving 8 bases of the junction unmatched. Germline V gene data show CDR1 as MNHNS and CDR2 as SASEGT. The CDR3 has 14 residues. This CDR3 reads CASKDPGQGTEAFF. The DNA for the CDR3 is TGTGCCAGCAAAGACCCGGGACAGGGAACTGAAGCTTTCTTT.

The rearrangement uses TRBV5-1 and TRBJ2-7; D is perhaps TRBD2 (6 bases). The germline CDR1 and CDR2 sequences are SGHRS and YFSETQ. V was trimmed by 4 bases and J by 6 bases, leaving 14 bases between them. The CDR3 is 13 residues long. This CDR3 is CASSPVGGIEQYF. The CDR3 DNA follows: TGCGCCAGCAGCCCGGTGGGGGGTATCGAGCAGTACTTC.